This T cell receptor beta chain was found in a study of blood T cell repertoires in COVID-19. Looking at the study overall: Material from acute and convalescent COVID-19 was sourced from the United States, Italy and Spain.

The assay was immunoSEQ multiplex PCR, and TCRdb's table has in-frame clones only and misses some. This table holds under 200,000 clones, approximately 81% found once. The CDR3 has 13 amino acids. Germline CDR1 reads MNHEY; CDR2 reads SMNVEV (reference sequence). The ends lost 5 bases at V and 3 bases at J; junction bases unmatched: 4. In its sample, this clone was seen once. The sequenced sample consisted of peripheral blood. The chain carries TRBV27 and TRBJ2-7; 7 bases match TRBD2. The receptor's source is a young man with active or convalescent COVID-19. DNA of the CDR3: TGTGCCAGCAGTCCCACGGGGGGCTACGAGCAGTACTTC. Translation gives CASSPTGGYEQYF.